These T cell receptor beta chains were read from a single sample in a study of blood T cell repertoires in COVID-19. Libraries were prepared by immunoSEQ multiplex PCR; TCRdb keeps only in-frame clonotypes and omits some of them. Of fewer than 200,000 clones detected, roughly 88% appear once; the ten largest clones hold about 1.2%. What was sequenced was peripheral blood. The source of these receptors is a man aged 55-75 years who had recovered from COVID-19. The conserved cysteine and the conserved F or W are not part of the CDR3 here.

CDR3 protein: ASSSPTGHQPQH; V gene: TRBV7-2; J gene: TRBJ1-5
CDR3 protein: AGRTGGGDTQY; V gene: TRBV6-6; J gene: TRBJ2-3
CDR3 protein: ASSGGGETTNEKLF; V gene: TRBV5-1; J gene: TRBJ1-4
CDR3 protein: ASTVQGVPQETQY; V gene: TRBV5-6; J gene: TRBJ2-5
CDR3 protein: AIKQGDSGNTIY; V gene: TRBV10-3; J gene: TRBJ1-3
CDR3 protein: ASTGQGFGEKLF; V gene: TRBV5-1; J gene: TRBJ1-4
CDR3 protein: ATSLGGSGNTIY; V gene: TRBV15; J gene: TRBJ1-3
CDR3 protein: ASSQEWFGGYT; V gene: TRBV4-1; J gene: TRBJ1-2
CDR3 protein: ASSLDRVGYGYT; V gene: TRBV14; J gene: TRBJ1-2
CDR3 protein: ASSSDRGSGNTIY; V gene: TRBV7-2; J gene: TRBJ1-3
CDR3 protein: ASASGTGATGELF; V gene: TRBV27; J gene: TRBJ2-2
CDR3 protein: ASSLPPGQGPDNSPLH; V gene: TRBV7-9; J gene: TRBJ1-6
CDR3 protein: ASSLRGDFTGELF; V gene: TRBV7-3; J gene: TRBJ2-2
CDR3 protein: ASSFGTQYNEQF; V gene: TRBV5-4; J gene: TRBJ2-1
CDR3 protein: ASSQEAYGYT; V gene: TRBV4-1; J gene: TRBJ1-2
CDR3 protein: ASSSPGVHYEQY; V gene: TRBV19; J gene: TRBJ2-7
CDR3 protein: ASQRTDETQY; V gene: TRBV6-5; J gene: TRBJ2-5
CDR3 protein: ASGLVGRLYGYT; V gene: TRBV12-5; J gene: TRBJ1-2
CDR3 protein: ASSLARGGAYT; V gene: TRBV7-9; J gene: TRBJ1-2
CDR3 protein: ASRTTGVRMSTEAF; V gene: TRBV27; J gene: TRBJ1-1
CDR3 protein: ASNGQGGYT; V gene: TRBV19; J gene: TRBJ1-2
CDR3 protein: ASSYATGGNTGELF; V gene: TRBV7-3; J gene: TRBJ2-2
CDR3 protein: ASSLGGGNSPLH; V gene: TRBV11-2; J gene: TRBJ1-6
CDR3 protein: ASSQELRFNVWAGGFGELF; V gene: TRBV4-3; J gene: TRBJ2-2
CDR3 protein: ATQGTAYEQY; V gene: TRBV10-3; J gene: TRBJ2-7
CDR3 protein: SASSGGTTQETQY; V gene: TRBV20-1; J gene: TRBJ2-5
CDR3 protein: ASSQERAGGRETQY; V gene: TRBV4-2; J gene: TRBJ2-5
CDR3 protein: ASSYGTGGVQPQH; V gene: TRBV6-2/TRBV6-3; J gene: TRBJ1-5
CDR3 protein: ASSASQGANTEAF; V gene: TRBV7-2; J gene: TRBJ1-1
CDR3 protein: ATSRDAPTGWTNEKLF; V gene: TRBV15; J gene: TRBJ1-4
CDR3 protein: ASSLYGLTTDTQY; V gene: TRBV5-6; J gene: TRBJ2-3
CDR3 protein: ASSLVEEGDGYT; V gene: TRBV5-1; J gene: TRBJ1-2
CDR3 protein: ASSLAKTGNEQY; V gene: TRBV7-6; J gene: TRBJ2-7
CDR3 protein: ASSIASGTGNEKLF; V gene: TRBV19; J gene: TRBJ1-4
CDR3 protein: ASTTGEQPQH; V gene: TRBV6-5; J gene: TRBJ1-5
CDR3 protein: ASSSRTSGGASGQQF; V gene: TRBV7-3; J gene: TRBJ2-1
CDR3 protein: ASSDRGGIAYEQY; V gene: TRBV18; J gene: TRBJ2-7